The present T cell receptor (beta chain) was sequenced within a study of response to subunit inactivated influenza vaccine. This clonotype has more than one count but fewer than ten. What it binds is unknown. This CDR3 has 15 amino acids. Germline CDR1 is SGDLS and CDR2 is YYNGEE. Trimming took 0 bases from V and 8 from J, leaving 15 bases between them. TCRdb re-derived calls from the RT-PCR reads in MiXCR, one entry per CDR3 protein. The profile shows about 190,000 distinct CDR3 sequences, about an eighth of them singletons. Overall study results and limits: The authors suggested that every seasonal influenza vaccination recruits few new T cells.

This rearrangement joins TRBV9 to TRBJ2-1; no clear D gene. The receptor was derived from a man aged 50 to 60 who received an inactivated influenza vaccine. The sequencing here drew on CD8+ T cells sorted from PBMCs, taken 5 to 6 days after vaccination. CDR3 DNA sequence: TGTGCCAGCAGCGTAGACGGTAGAGGTACGGATGAGCAGTTCTTC. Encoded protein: CASSVDGRGTDEQFF.